This T cell receptor (beta chain) was recorded in a study of blood T cells in healthy people across ages (dated by TCRdb to about 2015). In the study overall: In model experiments, template switching captured about one uniquely barcoded TCR beta cDNA molecule for every two T cells. To track age-related changes in TCR beta repertoire diversity, the study relied on deep sequencing normalized with unique cDNA molecular identifiers. The donors were split into four age groups: young (average around 15 years), middle-aged (roughly 39), aged (roughly 68) and long-lived (roughly 88). To avoid experimental bias, donors of different ages were randomly spread across the sequencing lanes. For two donors (one aged 18 to 30 and one aged 80 or older), the study analyzed two additional independent replicas of 1 million unique cDNA reads from the same blood draw. Points the paper makes about the study in general: Since profiling was done on bulk unsorted PBMCs, naive and antigen-experienced compartments could not be conclusively compared. Compared with the aged group, the long-lived group had more naive CD4+ T cells, fewer expanded clones and increased TCR diversity, a pattern suggesting age selection. The CMV infection status of donors was not known, potentially confounding age-related changes in expanded clonotypes. Estimates of total diversity based on one million sequenced T cells were considered lower bounds and underestimates. There was a strong correlation between observed TCR beta diversity and the percentage of naive T cells measured by flow cytometry. As age increased, observed TCR beta diversity per million T cells dropped in a roughly linear way, and a significant reduction was already evident by age 40.

Donors were a few dozen systemically healthy Caucasian individuals from Russia aged roughly 6 to 90 years. Approximately 9 milliliters of peripheral blood were collected from each donor into EDTA-treated Vacutainer tubes. Ficoll-Paque density-gradient centrifugation was used to isolate PBMCs, with at least 6 million obtained per sample. Total RNA, at least 6 micrograms per sample, was extracted from PBMCs with Trizol reagent. The percentages of naive CD45RAhigh/CD27high T cells were determined by flow cytometry on a PBMC aliquot from every donor. About this clonotype itself: No cognate antigen has been identified for it. Base qualities are not provided; no much larger clone lies one nucleotide away.

The protocol used for the library was 5' RACE. Sequenced on an Illumina HiSeq 2500. The second PCR ran for about 6 to 12 cycles and used a J-beta primer mix along with a sample-barcoded 5' primer. Each TCR beta cDNA molecule received a unique molecular identifier from a template-switch 5' adaptor carrying 12 random nucleotides. At least 2.5 million CDR3-containing paired-end reads were obtained from each sample. The Mint cDNA synthesis kit, primed by a TRBC-specific oligonucleotide, was used to synthesize first-strand cDNA from all RNA. After uracil-DNA glycosylase treatment, a first 18-cycle PCR used universal primers M1SS and BC2_uni_R on all cDNA. Processing in the source paper ran as follows. For normalization, 1 million high-quality reads were randomly selected from each sample, with every read carrying a distinct molecular identifier. Instead of being binned into consensus sequences, reads that shared molecular identifiers were thrown out. MiTCR, run with a Q25 quality threshold and the strictest error-elimination algorithm, handled CDR3 identification, clonotype clustering and error correction. A nonparametric unseen species model using Euler transformation provided a lower-bound estimate of total TCR beta diversity. In-frame beta chains were kept once TCRdb had trimmed the public reads at Q25 with fastp and called clones with MiXCR. Duplicate CDR3 protein sequences are folded into a single record with the most common DNA and genes. The authors' filters were not applied to this entry. The sample data list about 1.4 million distinct CDR3 sequences, and approximately 59% of these were observed just once. Over 5.5% of the sample is held by the ten biggest clonotypes.

Germline trimming: 6 bases from V, 0 bases from J; junction bases outside gene matches: 10. From the germline V gene, CDR1 is MDHEN and CDR2 is SYDVKM. Including the terminal cysteine and phenylalanine, the CDR3 comprises 18 residues. The CDR3 DNA has 54 bases and is translated from base 1. The receptor chain draws on TRBV28 and TRBJ2-6, with 8 bases in between that match TRBD1. The sample consisted of blood. The clonotype comes from a man between 18 and 29 years old in good health. In nucleotides, the sequence is TGTGCCAGCAGAGACTTGGGACAGGACATCTCTGGGGCCAACGTCCTGACTTTC. This yields the protein CASRDLGQDISGANVLTF. The reference TRBV28 and TRBJ2-6 proteins fill in what lies around the CDR3, so the full variable domain reads DVKVTQSSRYLVKRTGEKVFLECVQDMDHENMFWYRQDPGLGLRLIYFSYDVKMKEKGDIPEGYSVSREKKERFSLILESASTNQTSMYLCASRDLGQDISGANVLTFGAGSRLTVL.